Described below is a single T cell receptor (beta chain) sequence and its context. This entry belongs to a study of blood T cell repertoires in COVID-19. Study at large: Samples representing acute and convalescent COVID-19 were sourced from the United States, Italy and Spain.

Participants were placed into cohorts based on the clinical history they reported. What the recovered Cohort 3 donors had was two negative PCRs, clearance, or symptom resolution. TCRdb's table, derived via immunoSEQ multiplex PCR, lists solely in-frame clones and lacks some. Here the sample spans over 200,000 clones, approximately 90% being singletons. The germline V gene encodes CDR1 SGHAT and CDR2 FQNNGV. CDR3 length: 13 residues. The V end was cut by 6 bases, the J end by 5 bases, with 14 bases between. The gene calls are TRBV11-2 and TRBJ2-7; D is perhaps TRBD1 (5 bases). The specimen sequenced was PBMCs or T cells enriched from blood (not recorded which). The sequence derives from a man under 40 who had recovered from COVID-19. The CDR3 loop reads CASRQPPGHEQYF. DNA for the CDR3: TGTGCCAGCAGGCAACCCCCAGGGCACGAGCAGTACTTC.